The 6 T cell receptor beta chains below come from one sample, sequenced in a study of blood T cell repertoires in COVID-19. Using immunoSEQ multiplex PCR, the repertoire was profiled, and TCRdb retains in-frame clones only, with some absent. The table records 140,000 to 150,000 clones, about 80% of them present only once. The specimen sequenced was peripheral blood. The source of these receptors is a man aged 45-65 years with acute or convalescent COVID-19.

This clone came up a few times. The chain carries TRBV7-8 and TRBJ1-2; D is unresolved. The germline CDR1 and CDR2 sequences are SGHVS and FQNEAQ. CDR3 length: 16 amino acids. The V end lost 5 bases, the J end lost 4 bases, and 20 bases lay between the germline ends. The chain's CDR3 is CASSGSSRGGVYGYTF. CDR3 bases: TGTGCCAGCAGCGGAAGCAGCCGGGGTGGTGTCTATGGCTACACCTTC.

This clone was counted once. Its ends do not fully match the called genes, so a read error is possible. V usage is TRBV4-2 and J usage is TRBJ2-1; 9 nucleotides line up with TRBD2. This CDR3 has 17 amino acids. Germline CDR1 LGHNA, CDR2 YNFKEQ. The chain's CDR3 is CARSQDWGRGGRNEQFF. CDR3 sequence (DNA): TGTGCCCGCAGCCAAGATTGGGGGCGGGGGGGTAGGAATGAGCAGTTCTTC.

The J gene is TRBJ2-5, the V gene TRBV10-3; the match to TRBD2 covers 10 bases. V trimming: 6 bases; J trimming: 8 bases; junction bases outside the gene matches: 6. The CDR3 length is 13 residues. Germline CDR1 and CDR2: ENHRY and SYGVKD. The CDR3 reads CAIRSGGADTQYF. DNA of the CDR3: TGTGCCATCAGAAGCGGGGGGGCCGATACCCAGTACTTC.

The chain is built from TRBV10-3 and TRBJ2-7; no firm D call. The CDR3 loop spans 13 amino acids. The germline gives CDR1 ENHRY, CDR2 SYGVKD. V was cut by 2 bases and J by 5 bases, with 10 bases left in between. The CDR3: CAISEDTIDEQYV. The CDR3 DNA is TGTGCCATCAGTGAGGACACGATCGACGAGCAGTACGTC.

V usage is TRBV7-8 and J usage is TRBJ2-2; the D gene is possibly TRBD1 (6 bases). Germline V gene data show CDR1 as SGHVS and CDR2 as FQNEAQ. With 4 bases removed from V and 4 bases from J, the gap between germline ends came to 13 bases. The CDR3 runs to 15 residues. In nucleotides, the CDR3 is TGTGCCAGCAGCTCTAGACAGGCAACCACCGGGGAGCTGTTTTTT. The encoded protein is CASSSRQATTGELFF.

This clone has more than one count but fewer than ten. The chain carries TRBV14 and TRBJ1-2, with D possibly TRBD1 on 6 matching bases. The CDR3 covers 16 residues. V lost 3 bases and J 3 bases, leaving 17 bases between the germline ends. Germline assignment: CDR1 SGHDN and CDR2 FVKESK. CDR3 sequence reads: CASSHLSTGSHYGYTF. CDR3 coding DNA: TGTGCCAGCAGCCACCTCTCGACAGGCTCCCACTATGGCTACACCTTC.